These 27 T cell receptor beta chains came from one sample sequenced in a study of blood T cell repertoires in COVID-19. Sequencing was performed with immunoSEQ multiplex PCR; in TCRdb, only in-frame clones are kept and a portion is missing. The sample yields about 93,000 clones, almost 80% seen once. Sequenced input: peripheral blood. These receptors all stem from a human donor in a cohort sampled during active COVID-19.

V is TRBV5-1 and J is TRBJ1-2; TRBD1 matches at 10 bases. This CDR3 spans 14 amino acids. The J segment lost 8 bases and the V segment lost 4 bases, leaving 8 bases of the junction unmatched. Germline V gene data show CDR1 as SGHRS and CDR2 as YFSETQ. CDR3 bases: TGCGCCAGCAGCACACTGGAGACAGGGGGCGGCTACACCTTC. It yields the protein CASSTLETGGGYTF.

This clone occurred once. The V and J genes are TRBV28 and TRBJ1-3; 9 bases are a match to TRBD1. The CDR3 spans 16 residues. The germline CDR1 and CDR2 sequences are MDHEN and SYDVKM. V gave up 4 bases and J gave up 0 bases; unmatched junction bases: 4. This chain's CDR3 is CASSWDRALSGNTIYF. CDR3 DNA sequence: TGTGCCAGCAGTTGGGACAGGGCACTCTCTGGAAACACCATATATTTT.

CDR3 protein: CARGYGTDNSPLHF. For the CDR3, the DNA is TGTGCCCGAGGGTACGGGACAGACAATTCACCCCTCCACTTT. The V gene is TRBV30, the J gene TRBJ1-6; 7 positions match TRBD1. This CDR3 has 14 residues. The V segment lost 8 bases and the J segment 7 bases; nucleotides outside the gene matches: 11. The germline V gene has CDR1 GTSNPN and CDR2 SVGIG (reference sequence).

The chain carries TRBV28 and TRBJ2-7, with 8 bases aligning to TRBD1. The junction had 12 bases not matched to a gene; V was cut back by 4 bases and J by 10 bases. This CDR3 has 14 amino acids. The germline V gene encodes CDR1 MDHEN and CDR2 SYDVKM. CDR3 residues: CASSSYLRDRGQYF. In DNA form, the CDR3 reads TGTGCCAGCAGTTCCTACTTGAGAGACAGGGGACAGTACTTC.

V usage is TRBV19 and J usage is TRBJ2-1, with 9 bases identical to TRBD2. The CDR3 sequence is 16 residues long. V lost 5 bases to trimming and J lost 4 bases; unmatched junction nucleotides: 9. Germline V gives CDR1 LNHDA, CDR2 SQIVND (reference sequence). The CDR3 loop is CASSLRGGATYNEQFF. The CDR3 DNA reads TGTGCCAGTAGTCTCCGCGGGGGGGCCACGTACAATGAGCAGTTCTTC.

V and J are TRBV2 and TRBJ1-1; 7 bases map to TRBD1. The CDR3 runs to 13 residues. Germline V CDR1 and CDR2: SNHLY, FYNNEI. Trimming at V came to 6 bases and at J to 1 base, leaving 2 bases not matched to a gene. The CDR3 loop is CASRGDRNTEAFF. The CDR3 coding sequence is TGTGCCAGCAGGGGGGACAGGAACACTGAAGCTTTCTTT.

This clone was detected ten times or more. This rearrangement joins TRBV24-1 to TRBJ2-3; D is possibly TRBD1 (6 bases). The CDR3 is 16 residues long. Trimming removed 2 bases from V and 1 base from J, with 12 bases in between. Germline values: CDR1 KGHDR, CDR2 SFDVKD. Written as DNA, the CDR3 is TGTGCCACCAGTGATTATCTAGGGGGAGGCACAGATACGCAGTATTTT. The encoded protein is CATSDYLGGGTDTQYF.

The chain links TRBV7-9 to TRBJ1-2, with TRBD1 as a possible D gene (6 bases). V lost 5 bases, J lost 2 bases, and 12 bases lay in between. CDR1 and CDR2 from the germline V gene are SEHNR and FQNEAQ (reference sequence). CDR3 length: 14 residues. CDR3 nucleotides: TGTGCCAGCAGCGGAACCGGACAGAACTATGGCTACACCTTC. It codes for CASSGTGQNYGYTF.

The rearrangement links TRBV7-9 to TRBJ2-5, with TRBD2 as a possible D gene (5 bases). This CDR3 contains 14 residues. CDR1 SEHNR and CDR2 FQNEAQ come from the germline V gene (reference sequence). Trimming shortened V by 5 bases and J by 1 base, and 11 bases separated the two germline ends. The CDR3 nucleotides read TGTGCCAGCAGCCCCGTCGAGGGCCAAGAGACCCAGTACTTC. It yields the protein CASSPVEGQETQYF.

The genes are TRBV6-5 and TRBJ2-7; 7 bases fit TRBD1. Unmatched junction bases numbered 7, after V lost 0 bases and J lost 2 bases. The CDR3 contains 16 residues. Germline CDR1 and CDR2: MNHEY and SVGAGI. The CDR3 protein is CASSYSFATGAYEQYF. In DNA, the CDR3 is TGTGCCAGCAGTTACTCCTTTGCTACAGGGGCCTACGAGCAGTACTTC.

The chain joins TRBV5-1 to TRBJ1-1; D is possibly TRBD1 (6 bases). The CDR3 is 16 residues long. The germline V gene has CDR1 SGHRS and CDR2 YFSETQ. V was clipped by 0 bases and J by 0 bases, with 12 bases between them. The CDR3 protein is CASSLGQGQMNTEAFF. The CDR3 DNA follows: TGCGCCAGCAGCTTGGGGCAGGGACAAATGAACACTGAAGCTTTCTTT. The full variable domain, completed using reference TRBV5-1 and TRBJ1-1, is KAGVTQTPRYLIKTRGQQVTLSCSPISGHRSVSWYQQTPGQGLQFLFEYFSETQRNKGNFPGRFSGRQFSNSRSEMNVSTLELGDSALYLCASSLGQGQMNTEAFFGQGTRLTVV.

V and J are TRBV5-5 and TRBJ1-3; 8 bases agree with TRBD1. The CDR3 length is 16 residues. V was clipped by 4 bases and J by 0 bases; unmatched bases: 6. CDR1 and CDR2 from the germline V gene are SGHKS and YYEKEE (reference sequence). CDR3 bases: TGTGCCAGCAGCCGTAACCAGGGGGCCTCTGGAAACACCATATATTTT. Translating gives CASSRNQGASGNTIYF.

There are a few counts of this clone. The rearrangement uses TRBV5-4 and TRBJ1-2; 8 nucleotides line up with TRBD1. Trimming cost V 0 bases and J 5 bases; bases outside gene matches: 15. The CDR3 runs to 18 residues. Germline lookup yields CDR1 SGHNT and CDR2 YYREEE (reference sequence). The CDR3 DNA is TGTGCCAGCAGCTTGGCCGGCAGGGGGCGACACCAGAATTATGGCTACACCTTC. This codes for CASSLAGRGRHQNYGYTF.

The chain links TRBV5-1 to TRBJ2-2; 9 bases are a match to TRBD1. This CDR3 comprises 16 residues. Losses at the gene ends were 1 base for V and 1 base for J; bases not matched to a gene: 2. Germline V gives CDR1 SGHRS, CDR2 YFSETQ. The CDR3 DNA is TGCGCCAGCAGCTTGACGGGACAGGGGAACACCGGGGAGCTGTTTTTT. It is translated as CASSLTGQGNTGELFF.

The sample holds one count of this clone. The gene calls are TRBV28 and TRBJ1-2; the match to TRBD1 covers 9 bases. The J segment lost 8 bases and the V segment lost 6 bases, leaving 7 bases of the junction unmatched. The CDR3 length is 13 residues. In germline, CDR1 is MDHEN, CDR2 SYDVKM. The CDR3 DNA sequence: TGTGCCAGCAGGCGAACAGGGGGCGGAGGCTACACCTTC. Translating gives CASRRTGGGGYTF.

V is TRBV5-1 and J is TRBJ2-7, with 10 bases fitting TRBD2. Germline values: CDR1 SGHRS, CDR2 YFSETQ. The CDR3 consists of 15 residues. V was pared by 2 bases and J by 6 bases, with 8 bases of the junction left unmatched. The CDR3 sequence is CASSLGLAGETEQYF. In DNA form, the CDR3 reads TGCGCCAGCAGCTTAGGTCTAGCGGGAGAAACCGAGCAGTACTTC. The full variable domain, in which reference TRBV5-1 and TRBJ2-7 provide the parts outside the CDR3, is KAGVTQTPRYLIKTRGQQVTLSCSPISGHRSVSWYQQTPGQGLQFLFEYFSETQRNKGNFPGRFSGRQFSNSRSEMNVSTLELGDSALYLCASSLGLAGETEQYFGPGTRLTVT.

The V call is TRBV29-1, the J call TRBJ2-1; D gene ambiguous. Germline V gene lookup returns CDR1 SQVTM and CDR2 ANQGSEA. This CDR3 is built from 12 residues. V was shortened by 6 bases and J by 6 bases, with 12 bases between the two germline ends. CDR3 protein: CSVPIGGNEQFF. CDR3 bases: TGCAGCGTCCCGATCGGCGGCAATGAGCAGTTCTTC.

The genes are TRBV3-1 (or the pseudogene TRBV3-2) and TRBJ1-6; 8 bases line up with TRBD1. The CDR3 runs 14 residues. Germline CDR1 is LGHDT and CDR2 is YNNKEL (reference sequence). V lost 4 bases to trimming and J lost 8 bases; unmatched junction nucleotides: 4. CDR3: CASSLGTGDSPLHF. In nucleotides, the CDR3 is TGTGCCAGCAGCCTGGGGACAGGAGATTCACCCCTCCACTTT.

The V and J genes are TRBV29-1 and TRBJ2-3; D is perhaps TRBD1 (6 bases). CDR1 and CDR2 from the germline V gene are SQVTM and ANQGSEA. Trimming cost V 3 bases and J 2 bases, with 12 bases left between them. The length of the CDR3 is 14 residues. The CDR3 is CSVDTGKTTDTQYF. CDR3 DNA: TGCAGCGTTGATACAGGGAAGACCACAGATACGCAGTATTTT.

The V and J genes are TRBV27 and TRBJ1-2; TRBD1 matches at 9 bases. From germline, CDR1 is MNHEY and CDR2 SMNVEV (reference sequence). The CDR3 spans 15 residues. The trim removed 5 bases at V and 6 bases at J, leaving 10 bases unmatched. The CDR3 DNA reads TGTGCCAGCAGTCTCGGGACAGGGAGAAGTCATGGCTACACCTTC. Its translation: CASSLGTGRSHGYTF.

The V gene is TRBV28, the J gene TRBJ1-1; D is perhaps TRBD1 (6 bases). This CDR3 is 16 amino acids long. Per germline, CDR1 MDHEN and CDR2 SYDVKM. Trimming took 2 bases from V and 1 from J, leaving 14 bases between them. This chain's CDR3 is CASSLNKGVENTEAFF. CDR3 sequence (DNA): TGTGCCAGCAGTTTAAACAAGGGGGTGGAGAACACTGAAGCTTTCTTT. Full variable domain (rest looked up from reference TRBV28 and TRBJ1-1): DVKVTQSSRYLVKRTGEKVFLECVQDMDHENMFWYRQDPGLGLRLIYFSYDVKMKEKGDIPEGYSVSREKKERFSLILESASTNQTSMYLCASSLNKGVENTEAFFGQGTRLTVV.

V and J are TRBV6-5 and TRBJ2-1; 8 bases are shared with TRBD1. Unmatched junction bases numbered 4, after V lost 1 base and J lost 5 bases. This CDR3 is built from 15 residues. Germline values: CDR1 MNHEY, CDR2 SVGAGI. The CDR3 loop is CASSYYGQGNNEQFF. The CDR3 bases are TGTGCCAGCAGTTACTATGGACAGGGAAACAATGAGCAGTTCTTC.

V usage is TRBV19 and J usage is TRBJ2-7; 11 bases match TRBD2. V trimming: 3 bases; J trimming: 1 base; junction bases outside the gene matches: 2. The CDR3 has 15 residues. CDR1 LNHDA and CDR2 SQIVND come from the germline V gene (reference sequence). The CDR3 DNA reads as TGTGCCAGTAGTATTAGCGGGGGGGGATCCTACGAGCAGTACTTC. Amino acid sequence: CASSISGGGSYEQYF.

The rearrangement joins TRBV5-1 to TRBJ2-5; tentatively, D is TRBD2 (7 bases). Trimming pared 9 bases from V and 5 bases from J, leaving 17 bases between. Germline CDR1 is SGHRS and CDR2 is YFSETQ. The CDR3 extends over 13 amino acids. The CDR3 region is CATSPGGGETQYF. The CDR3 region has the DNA TGCGCCACCTCACCCGGCGGGGGCGAGACCCAGTACTTC.

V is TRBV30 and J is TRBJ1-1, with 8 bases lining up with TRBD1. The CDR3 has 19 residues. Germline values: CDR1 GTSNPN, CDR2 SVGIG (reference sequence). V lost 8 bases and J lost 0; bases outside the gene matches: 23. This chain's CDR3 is CAQGGDRLSRRGMNTEAFF. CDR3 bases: TGTGCCCAGGGCGGGGACAGGCTTTCCCGCCGAGGGATGAACACTGAAGCTTTCTTT.

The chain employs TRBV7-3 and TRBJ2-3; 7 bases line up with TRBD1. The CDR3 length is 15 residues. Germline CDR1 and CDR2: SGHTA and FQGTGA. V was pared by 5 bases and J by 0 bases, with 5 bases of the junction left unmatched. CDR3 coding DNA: TGTGCCAGCAGCCAGACGGGACAGAGCACAGATACGCAGTATTTT. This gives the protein CASSQTGQSTDTQYF.

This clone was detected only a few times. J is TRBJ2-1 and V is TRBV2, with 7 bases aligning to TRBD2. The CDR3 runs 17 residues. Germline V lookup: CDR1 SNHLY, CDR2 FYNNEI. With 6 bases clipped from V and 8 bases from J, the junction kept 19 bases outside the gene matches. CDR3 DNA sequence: TGTGCCAGCAGACGGGGGAGTGGGAGGGCCTCGGTCGATGAGCAGTTCTTC. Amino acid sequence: CASRRGSGRASVDEQFF.